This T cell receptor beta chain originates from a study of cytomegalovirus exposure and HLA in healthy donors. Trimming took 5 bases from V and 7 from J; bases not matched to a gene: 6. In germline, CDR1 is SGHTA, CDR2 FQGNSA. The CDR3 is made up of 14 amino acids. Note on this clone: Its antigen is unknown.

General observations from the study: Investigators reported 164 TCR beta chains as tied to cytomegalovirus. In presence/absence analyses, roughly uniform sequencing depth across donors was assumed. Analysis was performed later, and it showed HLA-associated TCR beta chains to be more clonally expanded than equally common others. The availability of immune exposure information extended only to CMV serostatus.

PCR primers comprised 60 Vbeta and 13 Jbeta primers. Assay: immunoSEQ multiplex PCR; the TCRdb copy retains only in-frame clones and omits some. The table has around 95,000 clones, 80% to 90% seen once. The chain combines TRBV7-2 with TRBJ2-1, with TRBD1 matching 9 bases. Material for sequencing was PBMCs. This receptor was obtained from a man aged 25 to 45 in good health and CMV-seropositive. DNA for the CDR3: TGTGCCAGCAGCGCCGGGACAGGGTTAAATGAGCAGTTCTTC. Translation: CASSAGTGLNEQFF.